The clone carrying this T cell receptor beta chain was detected once. Its cognate antigen is unknown. These data come from a study of PD-1 blockade in classical Hodgkin lymphoma. Some clones are missing from TCRdb's copy, which holds only in-frame ones; the method was immunoSEQ multiplex PCR. This table has some 10,000 clones, about 80% appearing once. Each of the patients experienced relapse following autologous stem cell transplantation, and their brentuximab vedotin exposure differed. Trimming left V 8 bases short and J 2 bases short, with 13 bases between. The CDR3 is made up of 13 amino acids. Germline V CDR1 and CDR2: SNHLY, FYNNEI. Study findings and constraints: Those achieving complete response showed baseline diversity like newly diagnosed patients. Relative to healthy donors, newly diagnosed patients reportedly had lower baseline TCR diversity, which was reported as lower still in relapsed/refractory patients.

The origin of this receptor is a human donor with classical Hodgkin lymphoma. The material sequenced was peripheral blood mononuclear cells (PBMCs), taken before the second cycle of nivolumab. The gene calls are TRBV2 and TRBJ2-7, with a possible D match to TRBD1 (6 bases). This CDR3 reads CASSTGPPYEQYF. The CDR3 nucleotides read TGTGCCAGCTCCACAGGGCCCCCCTACGAGCAGTACTTC. Combining the CDR3 with reference TRBV2 and TRBJ2-7 gives the whole variable domain EPEVTQTPSHQVTQMGQEVILRCVPISNHLYFYWYRQILGQKVEFLVSFYNNEISEKSEIFDDQFSVERPDGSNFTLKIRSTKLEDSAMYFCASSTGPPYEQYFGPGTRLTVT.